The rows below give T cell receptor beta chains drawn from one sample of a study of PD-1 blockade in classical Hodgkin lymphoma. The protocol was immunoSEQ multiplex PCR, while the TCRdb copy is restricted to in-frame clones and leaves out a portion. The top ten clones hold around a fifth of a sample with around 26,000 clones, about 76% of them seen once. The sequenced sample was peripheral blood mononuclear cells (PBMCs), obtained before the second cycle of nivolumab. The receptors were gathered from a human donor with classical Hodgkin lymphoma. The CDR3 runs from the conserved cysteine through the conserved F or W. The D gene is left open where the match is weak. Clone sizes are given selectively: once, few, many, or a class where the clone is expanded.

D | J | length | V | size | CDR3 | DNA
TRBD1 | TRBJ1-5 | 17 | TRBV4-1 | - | CASSQDGAGQGFQPQHF | TGCGCCAGCAGCCAAGATGGGGCGGGACAGGGGTTTCAGCCCCAGCATTTT
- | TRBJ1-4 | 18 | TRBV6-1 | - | CASSEEEAATGFDEKLFF | TGTGCCAGCAGTGAAGAGGAGGCCGCGACAGGATTCGATGAAAAACTGTTTTTT
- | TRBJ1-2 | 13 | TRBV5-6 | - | CASSLEQEYGYTF | TGTGCCAGCAGCTTGGAACAGGAGTATGGCTACACCTTC
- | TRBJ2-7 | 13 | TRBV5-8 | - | CASSRRRGSEQYF | TGTGCCAGCAGCAGAAGAAGGGGTTCCGAGCAGTACTTC
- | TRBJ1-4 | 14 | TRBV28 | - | CASSLASHNEKLFF | TGTGCCAGCAGTTTGGCGTCACATAATGAAAAACTGTTTTTT
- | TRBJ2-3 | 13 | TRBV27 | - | CASSLRPSDTQYF | TGTGCCAGCAGTTTGAGGCCCTCAGATACGCAGTATTTT
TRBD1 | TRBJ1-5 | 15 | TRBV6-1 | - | CASSWTGALDQPQHF | TGTGCCAGCAGTTGGACAGGGGCCCTCGATCAGCCCCAGCATTTT
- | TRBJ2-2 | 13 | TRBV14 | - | CASSQVGTGELFF | TGTGCCAGCAGCCAAGTGGGCACCGGGGAGCTGTTTTTT
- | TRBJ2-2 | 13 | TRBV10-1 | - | CASRPGSSGELFF | TGCGCCAGCAGACCGGGGTCGTCCGGGGAGCTGTTTTTT
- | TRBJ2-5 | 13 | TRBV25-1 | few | CASSLASQETQYF | TGTGCCAGCAGTCTAGCGTCTCAAGAGACCCAGTACTTC
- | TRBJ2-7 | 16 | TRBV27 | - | CASSLAPGQGWREQYF | TGTGCCAGCAGTCTCGCACCAGGACAAGGATGGCGCGAGCAGTACTTC
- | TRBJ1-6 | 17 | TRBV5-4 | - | CASSSRDRGSYNSPLHF | TGTGCCAGCAGCTCACGGGACCGGGGCTCCTATAATTCACCCCTCCACTTT
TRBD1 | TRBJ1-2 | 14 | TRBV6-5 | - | CASSSAGGGYGYTF | TGTGCCAGCAGTTCCGCAGGGGGGGGCTATGGCTACACCTTC
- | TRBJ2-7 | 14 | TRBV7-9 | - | CASSLNPGSYEQYF | TGTGCCAGCAGCTTAAACCCGGGATCCTACGAGCAGTACTTC
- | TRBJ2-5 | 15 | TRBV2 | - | CASSEPSQGQETQYF | TGTGCCAGCAGTGAACCTTCGCAGGGCCAAGAGACCCAGTACTTC
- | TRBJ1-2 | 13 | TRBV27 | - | CASSPWIQYGYTF | TGTGCCAGCAGCCCTTGGATTCAATATGGCTACACCTTC
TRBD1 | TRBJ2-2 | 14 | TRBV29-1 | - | CSAGTVPGTGELFF | TGCAGCGCGGGGACAGTCCCCGGAACCGGGGAGCTGTTTTTT
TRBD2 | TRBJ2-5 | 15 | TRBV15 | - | CATSTGLGGQETQYF | TGTGCCACCAGCACAGGATTGGGGGGGCAAGAGACCCAGTACTTC
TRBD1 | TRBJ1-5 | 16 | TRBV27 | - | CASRLTGASGNQPQHF | TGTGCCAGCAGGCTAACAGGGGCGTCGGGCAATCAGCCCCAGCATTTT
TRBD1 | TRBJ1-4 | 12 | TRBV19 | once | CASTTGGARLFF | TGTGCCAGTACTACAGGGGGGGCCCGACTGTTTTTT
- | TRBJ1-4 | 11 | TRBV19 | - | CASSIGEKLFF | TGTGCCAGTAGTATAGGGGAAAAACTGTTTTTT
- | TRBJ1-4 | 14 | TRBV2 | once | CASSAQPRGEKLFF | TGTGCCAGCAGCGCTCAACCTCGAGGAGAAAAACTGTTTTTT
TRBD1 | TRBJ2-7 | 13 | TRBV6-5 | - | CASSDQGAGEQYF | TGTGCCAGCAGTGATCAGGGGGCGGGCGAGCAGTACTTC
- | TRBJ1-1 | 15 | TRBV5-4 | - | CASSLDSSTNTEAFF | TGTGCCAGCAGCTTGGACAGTTCAACGAACACTGAAGCTTTCTTT
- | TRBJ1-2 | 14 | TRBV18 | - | CASSLGSGNYGYTF | TGTGCCAGCTCACTAGGGTCGGGAAACTATGGCTACACCTTC
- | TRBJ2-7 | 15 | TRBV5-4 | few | CASSPRQGRSYEQYF | TGTGCCAGCAGCCCTCGACAAGGAAGATCCTACGAGCAGTACTTC
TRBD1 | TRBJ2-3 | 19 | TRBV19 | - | CASSIAGTGGSWGLDTQYF | TGTGCCAGTAGTATAGCAGGGACAGGGGGCTCGTGGGGATTAGATACGCAGTATTTT
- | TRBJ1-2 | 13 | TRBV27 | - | CASKSVLQPGYTF | TGTGCCAGCAAGTCTGTCCTTCAACCCGGCTACACCTTC
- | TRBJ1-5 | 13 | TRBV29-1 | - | CSVRRGAGQPQHF | TGCAGCGTGAGAAGGGGCGCGGGTCAGCCCCAGCATTTT
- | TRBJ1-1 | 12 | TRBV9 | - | CASSVEGEGAFF | TGTGCCAGCAGCGTAGAGGGGGAGGGAGCTTTCTTT
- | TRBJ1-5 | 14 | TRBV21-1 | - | CAQLDRGCEQPQHF | TGTGCCCAATTAGACAGGGGATGTGAACAGCCCCAGCATTTT
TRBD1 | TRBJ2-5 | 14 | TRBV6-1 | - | CASSSLTGLETQYF | TGTGCCAGCAGTTCGCTGACAGGGCTGGAGACCCAGTACTTC
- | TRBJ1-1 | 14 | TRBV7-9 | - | CASSLREMWTEAFF | TGTGCCAGCAGCTTAAGGGAAATGTGGACTGAAGCTTTCTTT
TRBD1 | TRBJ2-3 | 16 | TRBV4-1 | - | CASSPRGQGITDTQYF | TGCGCCAGCAGCCCCCGGGGACAGGGAATAACAGATACGCAGTATTTT
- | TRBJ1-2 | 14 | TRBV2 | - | CASTTRTSNYGYTF | TGTGCCAGCACTACTCGGACGTCTAACTATGGCTACACCTTC
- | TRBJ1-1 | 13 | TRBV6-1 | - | CASHGVRNTEAFF | TGTGCCAGTCACGGGGTTAGGAACACTGAAGCTTTCTTT
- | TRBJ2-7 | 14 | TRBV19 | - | CASSVQGTSYEQYF | TGTGCCAGTAGTGTCCAGGGGACATCCTACGAGCAGTACTTC
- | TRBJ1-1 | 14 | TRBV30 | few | CAWALQVLNTEAFF | TGTGCCTGGGCCCTCCAGGTGTTGAACACTGAAGCTTTCTTT
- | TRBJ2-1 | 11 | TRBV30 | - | CAWSRANEQFF | TGTGCCTGGAGTAGGGCGAATGAGCAGTTCTTC
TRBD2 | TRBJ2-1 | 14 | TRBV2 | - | CATGLAGGYNEQFF | TGTGCCACCGGACTAGCGGGGGGTTACAATGAGCAGTTCTTC
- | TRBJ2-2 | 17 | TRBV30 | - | CAWSVLGAGQGIGELFF | TGTGCCTGGAGTGTACTGGGCGCCGGGCAGGGGATCGGGGAGCTGTTTTTT
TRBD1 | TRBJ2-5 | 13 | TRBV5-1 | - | CASSGTGQETQYF | TGCGCCAGCAGCGGGACAGGGCAAGAGACCCAGTACTTC
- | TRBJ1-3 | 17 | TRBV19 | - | CASSLTDKSLHGNTIYF | TGTGCCAGTAGCCTCACTGACAAGTCCTTACACGGAAACACCATATATTTT
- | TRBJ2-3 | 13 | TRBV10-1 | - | CASSESRGSTQYF | TGCGCCAGCAGTGAGTCTCGGGGGTCAACGCAGTATTTT
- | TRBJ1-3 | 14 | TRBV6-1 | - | CASSVSDYGNTIYF | TGTGCCAGCAGTGTATCCGATTATGGAAACACCATATATTTT
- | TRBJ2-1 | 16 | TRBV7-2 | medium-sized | CASSLGPNPPGYEQFF | TGTGCCAGCAGCTTAGGGCCTAACCCCCCGGGGTATGAGCAGTTCTTC
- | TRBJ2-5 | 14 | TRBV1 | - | CTSSQFSGKGTQYF | TGCACCAGCAGCCAATTCTCGGGCAAGGGGACCCAGTACTTC
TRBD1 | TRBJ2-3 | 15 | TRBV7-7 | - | CASSSGQTSTDTQYF | TGTGCTAGCAGCTCGGGACAGACGAGCACAGATACGCAGTATTTT